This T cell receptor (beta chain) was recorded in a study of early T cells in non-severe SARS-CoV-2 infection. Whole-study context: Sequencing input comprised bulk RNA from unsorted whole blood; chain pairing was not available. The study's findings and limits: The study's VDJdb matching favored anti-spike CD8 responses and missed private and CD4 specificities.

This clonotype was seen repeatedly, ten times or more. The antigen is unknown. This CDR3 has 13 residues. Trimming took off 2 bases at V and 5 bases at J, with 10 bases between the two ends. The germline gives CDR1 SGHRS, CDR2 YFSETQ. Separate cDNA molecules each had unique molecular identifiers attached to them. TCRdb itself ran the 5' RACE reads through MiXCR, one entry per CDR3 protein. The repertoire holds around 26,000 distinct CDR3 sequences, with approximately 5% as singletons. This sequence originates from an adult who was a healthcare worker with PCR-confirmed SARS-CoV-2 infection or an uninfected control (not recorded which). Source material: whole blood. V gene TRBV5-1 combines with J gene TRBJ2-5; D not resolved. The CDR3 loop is CASSLRVRETQYF. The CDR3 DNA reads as TGCGCCAGCAGCTTAAGAGTTAGGGAGACCCAGTACTTC.